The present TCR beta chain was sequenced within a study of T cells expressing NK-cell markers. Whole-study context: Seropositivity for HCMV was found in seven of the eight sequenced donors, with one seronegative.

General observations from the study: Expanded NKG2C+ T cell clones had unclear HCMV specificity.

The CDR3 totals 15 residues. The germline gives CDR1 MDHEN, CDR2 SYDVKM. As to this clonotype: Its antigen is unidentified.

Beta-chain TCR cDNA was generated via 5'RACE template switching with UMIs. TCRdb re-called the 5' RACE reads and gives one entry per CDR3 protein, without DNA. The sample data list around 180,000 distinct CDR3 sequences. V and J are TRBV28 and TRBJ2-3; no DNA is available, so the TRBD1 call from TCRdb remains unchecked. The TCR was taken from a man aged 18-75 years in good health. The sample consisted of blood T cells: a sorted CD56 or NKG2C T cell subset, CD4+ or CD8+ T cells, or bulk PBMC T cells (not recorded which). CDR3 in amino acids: CASSLHRQLTDTQYF.